The clone carrying this T cell receptor (beta chain) has more than one count but fewer than ten. The source of the sample is a study of response to subunit inactivated influenza vaccine. TCRdb re-called the RT-PCR reads through MiXCR, storing one row per CDR3 protein. The sample contains around 200,000 distinct CDR3 sequences, about 9% of which appear only once. Germline values: CDR1 SGHTS, CDR2 YDEGEE. The CDR3 extends over 11 amino acids. V dropped 2 bases and J dropped 12 bases, with 9 bases sitting between them. This sequence was found in a man aged 50 to 59 who received an inactivated influenza vaccine. The chain couples TRBV5-8 to TRBJ2-1; D uncertain. The starting material was non-naive T cells sorted from PBMCs, obtained on the day of vaccination. The CDR3 DNA reads TGTGCCAGCAGCTTCGTGAAAGTGCAGTTCTTC. Residues: CASSFVKVQFF.